This TCR beta chain was observed in a study of T cell responses to AZD1222 COVID-19 vaccine. Study-level findings and limits: Vaccine-related CD4 TCRs covered spike, predominating at 160-218 and 743-854. The reported proportion of spike-specific TCRs targeting unmutated variant regions was nearly half. Rises in breadth and depth of Spike-specific TCRs came after two AZD1222 doses. The number of AZD1222 recipients seropositive at baseline was only 6 or 7.

As concerns this clone: What it binds is not known.

Measured with immunoSEQ multiplex PCR; TCRdb has only the in-frame clones, and not every one. Of about 120,000 clones listed, approximately 91% are singletons. This CDR3 has 15 amino acids. Germline V gives CDR1 SGHRS, CDR2 YFSETQ. Trimming removed 0 bases from V and 1 base from J, with 11 bases in between. J is TRBJ2-7 and V is TRBV5-1, with D hard to call. The clonotype originates from an adult in good health. The specimen comprised peripheral blood, sampled on day 0 of AZD1222 vaccination. CDR3 DNA: TGCGCCAGCAGCTTGGTGGCCGCATCATCCTACGAGCAGTACTTC. Protein sequence: CASSLVAASSYEQYF.